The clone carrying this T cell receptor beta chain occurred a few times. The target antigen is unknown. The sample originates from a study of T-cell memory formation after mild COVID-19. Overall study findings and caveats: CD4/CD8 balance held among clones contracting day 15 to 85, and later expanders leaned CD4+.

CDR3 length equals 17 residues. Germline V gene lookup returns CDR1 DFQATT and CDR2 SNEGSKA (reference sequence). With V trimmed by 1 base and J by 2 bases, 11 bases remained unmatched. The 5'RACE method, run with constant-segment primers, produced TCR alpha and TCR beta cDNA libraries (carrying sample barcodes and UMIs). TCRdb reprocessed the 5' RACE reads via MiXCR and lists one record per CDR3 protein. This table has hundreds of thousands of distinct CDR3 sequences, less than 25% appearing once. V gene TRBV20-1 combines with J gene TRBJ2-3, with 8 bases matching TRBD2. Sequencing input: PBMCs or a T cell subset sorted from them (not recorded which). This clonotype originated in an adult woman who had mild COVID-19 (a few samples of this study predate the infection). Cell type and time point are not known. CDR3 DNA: TGCAGTGCTAGAGTAGGCGGGGGGATTGCGAACACAGATACGCAGTATTTT. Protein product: CSARVGGGIANTDTQYF.